This TCR beta chain comes out of a study of memory CD4+ T cells and cytomegalovirus serostatus. General observations from the study: Repertoires predicted CMV serostatus with median bootstrapped AUC of 0.95.

Trimming removed 3 bases from V and 1 base from J, with 18 bases in between. Germline CDR1 is MDHEN and CDR2 is SYDVKM. The CDR3 has 17 amino acids. The sort gate was single viable CD3+CD4+CD8-CD45RO+ cells for memory CD4+ T cells. In the original analysis: After removing out-of-frame reads, 2 million to 2.5 million distinct TCRbeta sequences remained. Clones were sequenced by immunoSEQ multiplex PCR, and TCRdb holds only the in-frame ones, with some missing. For V, J and clone size, that table is used; D and trimming come from the DNA. The sample includes approximately 63,000 clones, about three quarters of them seen just once. As for this clone: What it binds is not known.

The sequenced material came from memory CD4+ T cells from blood. The TCR sequence derives from an adult in good health and CMV-seronegative. Some clones in this sample may be carry-over from other donors' samples. The chain couples TRBV28 to TRBJ1-2, with a possible D match to TRBD1 (6 bases). The CDR3 DNA sequence: TGTGCCAGCAGTTTTACAGGGTGGGGTTCTGATAACTATGGCTACACCTTC. It specifies CASSFTGWGSDNYGYTF.